What follows are 7 T cell receptor beta chains derived from one specimen sequenced in a study of blood T cell repertoires in COVID-19. This table comes from immunoSEQ multiplex PCR, and its TCRdb copy is limited to in-frame clones, with some not included. The repertoire holds 90,000 or so clones, with about 86% as singletons. Sequencing was carried out using peripheral blood. The receptors shown here come from a man at least 80 years old with active or convalescent COVID-19.

This clone has just a few counts. This chain joins TRBV18 and TRBJ1-3; D not resolved. Germline V CDR1 and CDR2: KGHSH, LQKENI. Trimming took off 2 bases at V and 3 bases at J, with 8 bases between the two ends. The CDR3 is 14 residues long. This chain's CDR3 is CASSPNKDGNTIYF. In nucleotides, the CDR3 is TGTGCCAGCTCACCAAACAAAGATGGAAACACCATATATTTT.

V gene TRBV28 combines with J gene TRBJ2-7; D is possibly TRBD2 (6 bases). V gave up 5 bases and J gave up 5 bases, with 19 bases separating them. Germline V lookup: CDR1 MDHEN, CDR2 SYDVKM. CDR3 length: 15 amino acids. The CDR3 sequence is CASSRPGGKFNEQYF. CDR3 DNA: TGTGCCAGCAGTCGTCCCGGCGGGAAATTCAACGAGCAGTACTTC.

CDR3 region: CATSDIAGNEQFF. DNA of the CDR3: TGTGCCACCAGTGATATAGCGGGGAATGAGCAGTTCTTC. The J gene is TRBJ2-1, the V gene TRBV24-1; TRBD2 aligns across 8 bases. The CDR3 totals 13 residues. Germline CDR1 KGHDR, CDR2 SFDVKD. V was pared by 3 bases and J by 7 bases, with 1 base of the junction left unmatched.

The chain recombines TRBV7-9 with TRBJ2-5; a possible D gene is TRBD2 (6 bases). The germline gives CDR1 SEHNR, CDR2 FQNEAQ (reference sequence). V was pared by 6 bases and J by 4 bases, with 9 bases between. CDR3 length equals 12 residues. The CDR3, as DNA: TGTGCCAGCAGGTTGGGAGGAGAGACCCAGTACTTC. Its protein product is CASRLGGETQYF.

This chain uses TRBV3-1 (or the pseudogene TRBV3-2) with TRBJ2-1, with a possible D match to TRBD2 (5 bases). V was pared by 0 bases and J by 8 bases, with 14 bases between. Germline-derived CDR1 and CDR2 are LGHDT and YNNKEL (reference sequence). The CDR3 is made up of 15 amino acids. CDR3 nucleotides: TGTGCCAGCAGCCAAGATCATTCTAGCTGGGATGAGCAGTTCTTC. Translation: CASSQDHSSWDEQFF.

The chain has TRBV7-9 and TRBJ2-3, with a weak D call TRBD1 (6 bases). CDR3 length equals 14 residues. Germline CDR1 reads SEHNR; CDR2 reads FQNEAQ (reference sequence). V shed 1 base and J shed 4 bases, with 9 bases lying between them. The CDR3 here is CASSLDQGSDTQYF. As DNA, the CDR3 is TGTGCCAGCAGCTTAGATCAGGGGTCAGATACGCAGTATTTT.

The chain recombines TRBV7-9 with TRBJ1-3; no definite D call. V was cut by 6 bases and J by 2 bases, with 14 bases left in between. This CDR3 comprises 15 residues. Per the germline V gene, CDR1 is SEHNR and CDR2 is FQNEAQ (reference sequence). Written as DNA, the CDR3 is TGTGCCAGCAGTCGAAACAACAACGCTGGAAACACCATATATTTT. As protein: CASSRNNNAGNTIYF. Filled out from reference TRBV7-9 and TRBJ1-3, the complete variable domain reads DTGVSQNPRHKITKRGQNVTFRCDPISEHNRLYWYRQTLGQGPEFLTYFQNEAQLEKSRLLSDRFSAERPKGSFSTLEIQRTEQGDSAMYLCASSRNNNAGNTIYFGEGSWLTVV.